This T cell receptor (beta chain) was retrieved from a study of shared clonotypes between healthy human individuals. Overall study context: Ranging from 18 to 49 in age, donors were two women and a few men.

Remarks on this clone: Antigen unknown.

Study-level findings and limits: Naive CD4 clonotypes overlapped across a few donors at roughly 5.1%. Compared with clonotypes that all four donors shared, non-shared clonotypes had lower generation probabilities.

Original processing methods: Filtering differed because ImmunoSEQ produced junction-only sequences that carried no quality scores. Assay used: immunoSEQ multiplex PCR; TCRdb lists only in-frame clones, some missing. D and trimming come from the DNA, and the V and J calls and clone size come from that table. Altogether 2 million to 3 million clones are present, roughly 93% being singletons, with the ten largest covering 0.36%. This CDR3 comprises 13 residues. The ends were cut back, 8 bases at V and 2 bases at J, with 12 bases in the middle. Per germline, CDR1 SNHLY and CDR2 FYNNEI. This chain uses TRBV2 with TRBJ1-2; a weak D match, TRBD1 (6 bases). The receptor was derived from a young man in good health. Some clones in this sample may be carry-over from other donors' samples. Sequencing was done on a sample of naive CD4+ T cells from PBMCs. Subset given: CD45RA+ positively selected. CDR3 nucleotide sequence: TGTGCCAGCCTACAGGGTCTGAACTATGGCTACACCTTC. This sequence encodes CASLQGLNYGYTF.